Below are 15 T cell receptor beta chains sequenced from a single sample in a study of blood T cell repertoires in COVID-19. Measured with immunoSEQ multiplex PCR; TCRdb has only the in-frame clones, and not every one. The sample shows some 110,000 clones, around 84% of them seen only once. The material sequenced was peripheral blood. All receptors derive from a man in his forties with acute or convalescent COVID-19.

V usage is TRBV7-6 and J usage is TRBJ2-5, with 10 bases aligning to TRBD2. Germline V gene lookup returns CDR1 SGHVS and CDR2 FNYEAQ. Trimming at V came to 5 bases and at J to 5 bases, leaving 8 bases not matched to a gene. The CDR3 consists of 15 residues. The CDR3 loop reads CASSPRTSGTETQYF. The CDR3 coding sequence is TGTGCCAGCAGCCCCCGGACTAGCGGTACCGAGACCCAGTACTTC. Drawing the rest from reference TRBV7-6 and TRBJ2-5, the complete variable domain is GAGVSQSPRYKVTKRGQDVALRCDPISGHVSLYWYRQALGQGPEFLTYFNYEAQQDKSGLPNDRFSAERPEGSISTLTIQRTEQRDSAMYRCASSPRTSGTETQYFGPGTRLLVL.

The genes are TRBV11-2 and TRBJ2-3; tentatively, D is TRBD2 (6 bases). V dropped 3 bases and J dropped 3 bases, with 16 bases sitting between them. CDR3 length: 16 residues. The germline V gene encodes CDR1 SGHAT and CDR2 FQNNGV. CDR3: CASSLGKAGSTDTQYF. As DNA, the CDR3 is TGTGCCAGCAGCTTGGGTAAAGCGGGTTCTACAGATACGCAGTATTTT.

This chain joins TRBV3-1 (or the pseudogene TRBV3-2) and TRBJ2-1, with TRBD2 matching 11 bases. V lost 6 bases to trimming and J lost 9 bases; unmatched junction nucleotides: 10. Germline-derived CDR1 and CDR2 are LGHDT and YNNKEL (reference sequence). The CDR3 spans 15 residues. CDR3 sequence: CASRRQTSGNSEQFF. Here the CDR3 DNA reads TGTGCCAGCAGGAGGCAGACTAGCGGGAATAGTGAGCAGTTCTTC.

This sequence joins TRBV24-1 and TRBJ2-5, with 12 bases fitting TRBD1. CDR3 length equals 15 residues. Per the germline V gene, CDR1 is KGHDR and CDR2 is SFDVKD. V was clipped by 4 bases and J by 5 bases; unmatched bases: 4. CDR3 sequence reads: CATSDPGTGGETQYF. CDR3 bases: TGTGCCACCAGTGACCCCGGGACAGGGGGCGAGACCCAGTACTTC.

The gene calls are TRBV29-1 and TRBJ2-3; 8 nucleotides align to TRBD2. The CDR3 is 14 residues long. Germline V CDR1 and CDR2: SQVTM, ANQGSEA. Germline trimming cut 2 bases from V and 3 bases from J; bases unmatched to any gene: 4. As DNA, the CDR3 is TGCAGCGTTGAAATCAGCGGGAGAACAGATACGCAGTATTTT. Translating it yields CSVEISGRTDTQYF.

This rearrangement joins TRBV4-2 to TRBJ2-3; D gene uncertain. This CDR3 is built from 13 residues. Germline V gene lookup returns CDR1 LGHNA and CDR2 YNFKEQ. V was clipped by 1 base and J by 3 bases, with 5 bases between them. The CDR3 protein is CASSQGLTDTQYF. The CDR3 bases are TGTGCCAGCAGCCAAGGACTTACAGATACGCAGTATTTT.

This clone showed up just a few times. The CDR3 nucleotides are TGTGCCAGTAATGCCCAACACCGTATGAACACTGAAGCTTTCTTT. As protein: CASNAQHRMNTEAFF. The chain joins TRBV19 to TRBJ1-1; D is ambiguous. The CDR3 is 15 residues long. CDR1 LNHDA and CDR2 SQIVND come from the germline V gene (reference sequence). V was cut by 7 bases and J by 0 bases, with 15 bases left in between.

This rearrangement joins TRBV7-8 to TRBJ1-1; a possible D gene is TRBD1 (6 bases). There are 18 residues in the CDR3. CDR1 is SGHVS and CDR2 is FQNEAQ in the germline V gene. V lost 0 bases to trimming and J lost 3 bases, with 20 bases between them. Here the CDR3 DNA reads TGTGCCAGCAGCTTAGCGTACGGGGCGGGCAGGGGTTACACTGAAGCTTTCTTT. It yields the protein CASSLAYGAGRGYTEAFF. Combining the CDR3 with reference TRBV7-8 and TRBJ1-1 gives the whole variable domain GAGVSQSPRYKVAKRGQDVALRCDPISGHVSLFWYQQALGQGPEFLTYFQNEAQLDKSGLPSDRFFAERPEGSVSTLKIQRTQQEDSAVYLCASSLAYGAGRGYTEAFFGQGTRLTVV.

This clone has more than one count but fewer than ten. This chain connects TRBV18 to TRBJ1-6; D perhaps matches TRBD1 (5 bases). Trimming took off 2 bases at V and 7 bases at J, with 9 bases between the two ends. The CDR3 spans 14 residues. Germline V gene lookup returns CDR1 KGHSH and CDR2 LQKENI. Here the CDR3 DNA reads TGTGCCAGCTCACCAGGGGCAGAGAATTCACCCCTCCACTTT. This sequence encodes CASSPGAENSPLHF. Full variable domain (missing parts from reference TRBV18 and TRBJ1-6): NAGVMQNPRHLVRRRGQEARLRCSPMKGHSHVYWYRQLPEEGLKFMVYLQKENIIDESGMPKERFSAEFPKEGPSILRIQQVVRGDSAAYFCASSPGAENSPLHFGNGTRLTVT.

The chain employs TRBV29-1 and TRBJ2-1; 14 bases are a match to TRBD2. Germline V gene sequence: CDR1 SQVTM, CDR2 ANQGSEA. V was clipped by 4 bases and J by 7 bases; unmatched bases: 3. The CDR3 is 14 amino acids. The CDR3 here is CSVVRTSGRNEQFF. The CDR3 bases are TGCAGCGTTGTGAGGACTAGCGGGAGGAATGAGCAGTTCTTC.

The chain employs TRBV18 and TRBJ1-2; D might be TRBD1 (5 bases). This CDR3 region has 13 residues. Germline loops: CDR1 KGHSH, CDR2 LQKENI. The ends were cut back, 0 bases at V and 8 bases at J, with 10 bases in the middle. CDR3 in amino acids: CASSPPSGHGYTF. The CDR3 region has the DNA TGTGCCAGCTCACCACCGTCAGGGCACGGCTACACCTTC.

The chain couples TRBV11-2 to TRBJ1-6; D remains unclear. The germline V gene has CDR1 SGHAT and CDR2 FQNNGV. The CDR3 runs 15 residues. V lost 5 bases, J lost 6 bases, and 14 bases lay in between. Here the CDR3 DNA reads TGTGCCAGCAGCCTGACCAGTACGGGTAATTCACCCCTCCACTTT. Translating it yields CASSLTSTGNSPLHF.

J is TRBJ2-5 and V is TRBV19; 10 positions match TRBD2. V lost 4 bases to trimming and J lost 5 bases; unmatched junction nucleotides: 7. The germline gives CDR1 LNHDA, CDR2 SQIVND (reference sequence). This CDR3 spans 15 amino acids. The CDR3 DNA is TGTGCCAGTAGTAACCTAGCGGGAGCCAAGGAGACCCAGTACTTC. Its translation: CASSNLAGAKETQYF.

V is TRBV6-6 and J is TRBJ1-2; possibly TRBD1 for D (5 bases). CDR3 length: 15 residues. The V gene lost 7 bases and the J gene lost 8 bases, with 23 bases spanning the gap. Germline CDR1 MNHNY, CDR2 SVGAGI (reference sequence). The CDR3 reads CASKNALGQGYGYTF. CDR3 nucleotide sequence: TGTGCCAGCAAAAATGCGCTGGGGCAGGGCTACGGCTACACCTTC.

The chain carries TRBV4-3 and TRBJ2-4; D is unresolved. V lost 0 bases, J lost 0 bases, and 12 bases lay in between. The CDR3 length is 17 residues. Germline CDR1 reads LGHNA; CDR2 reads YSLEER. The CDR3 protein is CASSQEGRRAAKNIQYF. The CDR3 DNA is TGCGCCAGCAGCCAAGAGGGCCGCCGCGCAGCCAAAAACATTCAGTACTTC.